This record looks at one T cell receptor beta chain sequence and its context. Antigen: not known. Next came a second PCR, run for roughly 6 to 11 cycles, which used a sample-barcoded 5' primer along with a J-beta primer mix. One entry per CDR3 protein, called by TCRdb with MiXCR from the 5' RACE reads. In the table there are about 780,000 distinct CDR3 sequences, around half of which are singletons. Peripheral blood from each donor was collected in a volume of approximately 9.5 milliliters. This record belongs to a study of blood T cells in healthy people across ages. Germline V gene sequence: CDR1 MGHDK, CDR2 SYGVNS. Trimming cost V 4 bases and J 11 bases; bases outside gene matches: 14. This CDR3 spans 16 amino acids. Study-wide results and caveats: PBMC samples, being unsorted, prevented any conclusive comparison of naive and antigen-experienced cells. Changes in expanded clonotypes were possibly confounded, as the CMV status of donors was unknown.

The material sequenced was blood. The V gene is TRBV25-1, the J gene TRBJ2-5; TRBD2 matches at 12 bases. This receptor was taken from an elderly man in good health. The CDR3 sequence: CASSGSLAGGQNEQYF. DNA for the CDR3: TGTGCCAGCAGTGGATCACTAGCGGGAGGTCAGAATGAGCAGTACTTC.